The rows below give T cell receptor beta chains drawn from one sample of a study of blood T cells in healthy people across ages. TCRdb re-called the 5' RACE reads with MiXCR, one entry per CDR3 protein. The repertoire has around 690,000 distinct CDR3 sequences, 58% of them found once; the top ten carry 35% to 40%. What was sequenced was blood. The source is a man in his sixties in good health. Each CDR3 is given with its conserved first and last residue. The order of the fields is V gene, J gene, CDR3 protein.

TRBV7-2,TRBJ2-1,CASSPGLAGPYNEQFF
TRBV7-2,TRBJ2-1,CASSEQGGRSYNEQFF
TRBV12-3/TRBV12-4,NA,CASSLVGPASYEQYF
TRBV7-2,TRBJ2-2,CASSLYFGELFF
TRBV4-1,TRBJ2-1,CASSQTGTSGGAAYNEQFF
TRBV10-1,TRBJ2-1,CASSGSPGLEGNEQFF
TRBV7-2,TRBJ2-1,CASSLAIRYNEQFF
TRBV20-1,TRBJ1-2,CSARDYSGGLYGYTF
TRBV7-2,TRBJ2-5,CVSSLGPSRGQETQYF
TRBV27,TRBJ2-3,CASRTGVGTDTQYF
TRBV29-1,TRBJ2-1,CSDHKGLAGGDNEQFF
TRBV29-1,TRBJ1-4,CSVMDRAATNEKLFF
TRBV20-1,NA,CSASNAGVYEQYF
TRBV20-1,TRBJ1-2,CSAREPLGRSEGYTF
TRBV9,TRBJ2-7,CASSIRGQGAVEQYF
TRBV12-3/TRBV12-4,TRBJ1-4,CASSLQGPTNEKLFF
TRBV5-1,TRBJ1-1,CASSRTGDMNTEAFF
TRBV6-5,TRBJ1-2,CASSPTGGVGYGYTF
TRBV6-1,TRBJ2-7,CASIKADYNEQYF
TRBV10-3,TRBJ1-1,CAISRAGNTEAFF
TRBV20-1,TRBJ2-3,CSARLRGTDTQYF
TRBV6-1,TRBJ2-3,CASSDRARASTDTQYF
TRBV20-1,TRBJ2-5,CSAQGKETQYF
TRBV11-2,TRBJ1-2,CASSGGTRNGYTF
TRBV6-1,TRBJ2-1,CASAQGNSYNEQFF
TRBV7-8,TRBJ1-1,CASSLARAVNTEAFF